This entry features one T cell receptor beta chain sequence. Its target is not known. The record originates from a study of PD-1 blockade in classical Hodgkin lymphoma. Looking at the study overall: Patients were dosed intravenously with nivolumab at 3 mg/kg every 2 weeks.

Relapse after autologous stem cell transplantation occurred in every patient, and brentuximab vedotin exposure varied. The CDR3 sequence is 14 residues long. Trimming pared 7 bases from V and 4 bases from J, leaving 14 bases between. CDR1 and CDR2 (germline): LNHDA, SQIVND (reference sequence). General study findings and limits: By C4D1, CD4+ diversity increased significantly, especially in complete responders. Diminished baseline TCR diversity has been reported in newly diagnosed patients relative to healthy donors. Patients who responded completely had about the same baseline diversity as newly diagnosed patients.

Produced via immunoSEQ multiplex PCR; TCRdb's table is partial and in-frame only. The table lists about 93,000 clones, over 90% of them singletons. The chain carries TRBV19 and TRBJ1-5, with a possible D match to TRBD1 (5 bases). The sequence was obtained from a human donor with classical Hodgkin lymphoma. This material consisted of peripheral blood mononuclear cells (PBMCs), taken before the second cycle of nivolumab. In DNA, the CDR3 is TGTGCCAGTACCGCCTGGGGGGGGAATCAGCCCCAGCATTTT. Translating it yields CASTAWGGNQPQHF. Complete variable domain (other parts from reference TRBV19 and TRBJ1-5): DGGITQSPKYLFRKEGQNVTLSCEQNLNHDAMYWYRQDPGQGLRLIYYSQIVNDFQKGDIAEGYSVSREKKESFPLTVTSAQKNPTAFYLCASTAWGGNQPQHFGDGTRLSIL.